The 3 T cell receptor beta chains presented below share a single source sample, sequenced in a study of chemoradiotherapy in HPV16-positive cancers. Method: immunoSEQ multiplex PCR; TCRdb's copy keeps in-frame clones and lacks some. The sample has 1,500 to 2,000 clones, approximately 90% seen once; the top ten hold roughly 3%. The sequencing used tumor tissue, collected from a patient who underwent chemoradiotherapy. These TCRs come from a human donor with HPV-associated anogenital cancer.

This rearrangement joins TRBV2 to TRBJ1-4; TRBD1 agrees at 9 bases. Trimming cost V 5 bases and J 7 bases; bases outside gene matches: 5. This CDR3 contains 14 residues. CDR1 and CDR2 from the germline V gene are SNHLY and FYNNEI. The CDR3, as DNA: TGTGCCAGCAGTTCCGACAGGGGGACTGAAAAACTGTTTTTT. Translation: CASSSDRGTEKLFF. Full variable domain (remainder filled in from reference TRBV2 and TRBJ1-4): EPEVTQTPSHQVTQMGQEVILRCVPISNHLYFYWYRQILGQKVEFLVSFYNNEISEKSEIFDDQFSVERPDGSNFTLKIRSTKLEDSAMYFCASSSDRGTEKLFFGSGTQLSVL.

This chain uses TRBV10-3 with TRBJ2-5, with 10 bases identical to TRBD1. The CDR3 covers 14 residues. The germline CDR1 and CDR2 sequences are ENHRY and SYGVKD. J was trimmed by 11 bases and V by 4 bases; bases with no gene match: 10. This chain's CDR3 is CAISGRQGAREQYF. DNA for the CDR3: TGTGCCATCAGTGGACGACAGGGGGCTCGGGAGCAGTACTTC.

This chain joins TRBV5-1 and TRBJ2-5; 11 bases match TRBD1. Judging by the DNA end, TRBJ2-7 fits better; the J call may be wrong. The CDR3 totals 15 residues. The germline CDR1 and CDR2 sequences are SGHRS and YFSETQ. This chain's CDR3 is CASSPGQGAEGEQYF. The CDR3 region has the DNA TGCGCCAGCAGCCCAGGACAGGGGGCGGAGGGCGAGCAGTACTTC.